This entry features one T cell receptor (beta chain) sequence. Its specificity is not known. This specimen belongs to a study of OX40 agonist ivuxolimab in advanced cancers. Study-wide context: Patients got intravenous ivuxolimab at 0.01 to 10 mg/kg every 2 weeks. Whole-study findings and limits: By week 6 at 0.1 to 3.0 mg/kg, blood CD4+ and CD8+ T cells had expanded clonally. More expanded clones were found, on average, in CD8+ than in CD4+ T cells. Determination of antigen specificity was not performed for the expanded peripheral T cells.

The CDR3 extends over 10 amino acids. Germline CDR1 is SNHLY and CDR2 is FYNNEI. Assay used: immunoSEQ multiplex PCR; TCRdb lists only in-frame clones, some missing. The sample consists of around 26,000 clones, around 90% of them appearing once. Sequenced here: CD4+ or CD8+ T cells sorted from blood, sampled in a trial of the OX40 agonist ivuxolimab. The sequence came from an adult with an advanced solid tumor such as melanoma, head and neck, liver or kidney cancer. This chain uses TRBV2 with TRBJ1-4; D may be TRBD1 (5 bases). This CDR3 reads CATVGQKLFF. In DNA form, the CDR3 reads TGTGCTACGGTGGGGCAGAAACTGTTTTTT.